These 13 T cell receptor beta chains share one sample of origin, sequenced in a study of T cell clonotyping in hematopoietic cell transplantation. Time point meaning: recipient sample about 28 days before transplant, after cytoreduction. Profiling relied on immunoSEQ multiplex PCR, and the TCRdb table lists in-frame clones only, not all of them. The data hold around 28,000 clones, with approximately 86% observed a single time. Sample: peripheral blood mononuclear cells, taken before stem cell transplant. The receptor source for this set is a man aged 35 to 55 with acute myeloid leukemia. Some clones in this sample may be carry-over from other donors' samples.

This clone was observed a few times. This sequence joins TRBV11-3 and TRBJ1-1; maybe TRBD1 (5 bases). CDR1 and CDR2 from the germline V gene are SGHNT and YENEEA. The CDR3 is 15 residues long. Trimming stripped 8 bases from V and 0 bases from J, with 16 bases between. In DNA, the CDR3 is TGTGCCAGCTCGTACAGTGGGGGTGTGAACACTGAAGCTTTCTTT. It yields the protein CASSYSGGVNTEAFF.

The genes are TRBV10-3 and TRBJ2-7, with 12 bases fitting TRBD1. The V gene's germline CDR1 is ENHRY and CDR2 SYGVKD. V lost 11 bases and J lost 6; bases outside the gene matches: 8. The CDR3 runs 13 residues. CDR3 bases: TGTGCCGTAGCGGGACAGGGGGCCGTCGAGCAGTACTTC. Amino acid sequence: CAVAGQGAVEQYF.

V is TRBV28 and J is TRBJ2-6; D may be TRBD1 (6 bases). Germline V gene sequence: CDR1 MDHEN, CDR2 SYDVKM. V dropped 6 bases and J dropped 0 bases, with 9 bases sitting between them. The CDR3 extends over 15 amino acids. Written as DNA, the CDR3 is TGTGCCAGCAGGACAGGTATCTCTGGGGCCAACGTCCTGACTTTC. Translated: CASRTGISGANVLTF.

This clone was observed a handful of times. This rearrangement joins TRBV11-2 to TRBJ1-2; 7 nucleotides agree with TRBD1. Germline V gives CDR1 SGHAT, CDR2 FQNNGV. CDR3 length: 12 residues. After removal of 5 bases from V and 12 bases from J, the junction contained 9 bases not matched to a gene. The chain's CDR3 is CASSISDRVHTF. CDR3 DNA: TGTGCCAGCAGCATTTCAGACAGGGTTCACACCTTC.

The table lists this clone with a count of one. The J gene is TRBJ1-2, the V gene TRBV11-2; 11 nucleotides line up with TRBD1. Germline assignment: CDR1 SGHAT and CDR2 FQNNGV. V gave up 1 base and J gave up 2 bases; unmatched junction bases: 6. This CDR3 is built from 17 residues. CDR3 nucleotides: TGTGCCAGCAGCTTAGCCGGGACAGGGGGATTGAACTATGGCTACACCTTC. Translating it yields CASSLAGTGGLNYGYTF. The full variable domain, in which reference TRBV11-2 and TRBJ1-2 provide the parts outside the CDR3, is EAGVAQSPRYKIIEKRQSVAFWCNPISGHATLYWYQQILGQGPKLLIQFQNNGVVDDSQLPKDRFSAERLKGVDSTLKIQPAKLEDSAVYLCASSLAGTGGLNYGYTFGSGTRLTVV.

The gene calls are TRBV4-2 and TRBJ2-3; tentatively, D is TRBD1 (6 bases). Germline V lookup: CDR1 LGHNA, CDR2 YNFKEQ. The CDR3 covers 15 residues. V shed 5 bases and J shed 4 bases, with 16 bases lying between them. The CDR3 region has the DNA TGTGCCAGCAGCTCCCGTACCCCAGGGGCAGATACGCAGTATTTT. Translation gives CASSSRTPGADTQYF.

For this clone: Relative to the germline gene, one junction end is altered; a read error may explain this. This sample includes further DNA sequences coding for the same CDR3. The chain carries TRBV27 and TRBJ2-7; tentative D call: TRBD2 (6 bases). The length of the CDR3 is 14 residues. The germline CDR1 and CDR2 sequences are MNHEY and SMNVEV (reference sequence). The CDR3 here is CASSLSAGSYEQYF. Here the CDR3 DNA reads TGTGCCAGCAGCTTATCGGCGGGGAGTTACGAGCAGTACTTC.

V usage is TRBV5-6 and J usage is TRBJ2-5; the D is unclear. Trimming shortened V by 4 bases and J by 3 bases, and 10 bases separated the two germline ends. This CDR3 comprises 13 residues. Per germline, CDR1 SGHDT and CDR2 YYEEEE. The CDR3, as DNA: TGTGCCAGCAGCCGCCTAAGAGAAGAGACCCAGTACTTC. Translated: CASSRLREETQYF.

This chain connects TRBV19 to TRBJ2-5; TRBD2 matches 9 bases. This CDR3 has 14 residues. Germline CDR1 is LNHDA and CDR2 is SQIVND (reference sequence). The V gene end was trimmed by 9 bases and the J gene end by 5 bases; junction bases not matched to a gene: 10. The CDR3 DNA reads as TGTGCCAGCCAAGGCGGGGGGGCGTGGGAGACCCAGTACTTC. Amino acids: CASQGGGAWETQYF.

V is TRBV10-3 and J is TRBJ1-2; D gene uncertain. There are 17 residues in the CDR3. Germline V CDR1 and CDR2: ENHRY, SYGVKD. V lost 0 bases and J lost 0, with 14 bases in between. The CDR3 reads CAISESRVRRTNYGYTF. Written as DNA, the CDR3 is TGTGCCATCAGTGAGTCGAGGGTCCGCAGGACTAACTATGGCTACACCTTC.

V usage is TRBV4-1 and J usage is TRBJ1-4; no clear D. Germline CDR1 MGHRA, CDR2 YSYEKL. V was shortened by 0 bases and J by 8 bases, with 16 bases between the two germline ends. This CDR3 has 16 residues. The CDR3 DNA reads TGCGCCAGCAGCCAAGATTGGTCCCAGGCTAGGGAAAAACTGTTTTTT. This codes for CASSQDWSQAREKLFF.

The J gene is TRBJ2-1, the V gene TRBV7-9; D unclear. The CDR3 runs 13 residues. Looked up from germline, CDR1 is SEHNR and CDR2 is FQNEAQ (reference sequence). Trimming stripped 5 bases from V and 8 bases from J, with 13 bases between. CDR3 loop: CASSLITTDEQFF. Here the CDR3 DNA reads TGTGCCAGCAGCCTGATAACTACGGATGAGCAGTTCTTC.

This clone was seen only once. CDR3: CASRGAGNTIYF. CDR3 in DNA: TGTGCCAGCAGGGGGGCTGGAAACACCATATATTTT. V is TRBV6-5 and J is TRBJ1-3, with D perhaps TRBD1 (5 bases). Germline values: CDR1 MNHEY, CDR2 SVGAGI. This CDR3 contains 12 residues. Deletions cut 6 bases from V and 2 bases from J, with 5 bases between.